This T cell receptor beta chain was identified in a study of blood T cell repertoires in COVID-19. In the study overall: The analysed material was cDNA or gDNA that came from T cells, B-cell-depleted T cells, or PBMCs.

Clones were sequenced by immunoSEQ multiplex PCR, and TCRdb holds only the in-frame ones, with some missing. The sample carries 120,000 to 150,000 clones, approximately 82% recorded once. The CDR3 runs 15 residues. After removal of 0 bases from V and 1 base from J, the junction contained 1 base not matched to a gene. Germline CDR1 and CDR2: GTSNPN and SVGIG (reference sequence). This clone was seen just once. The chain joins TRBV30 to TRBJ2-2; 8 positions agree with TRBD2. The sample consisted of peripheral blood. The receptor's source is a human donor with acute or convalescent COVID-19. The donor label of this sample is uncertain. The CDR3 region is CAWSVLAENTGELFF. CDR3 sequence (DNA): TGTGCCTGGAGTGTACTAGCGGAGAACACCGGGGAGCTGTTTTTT.